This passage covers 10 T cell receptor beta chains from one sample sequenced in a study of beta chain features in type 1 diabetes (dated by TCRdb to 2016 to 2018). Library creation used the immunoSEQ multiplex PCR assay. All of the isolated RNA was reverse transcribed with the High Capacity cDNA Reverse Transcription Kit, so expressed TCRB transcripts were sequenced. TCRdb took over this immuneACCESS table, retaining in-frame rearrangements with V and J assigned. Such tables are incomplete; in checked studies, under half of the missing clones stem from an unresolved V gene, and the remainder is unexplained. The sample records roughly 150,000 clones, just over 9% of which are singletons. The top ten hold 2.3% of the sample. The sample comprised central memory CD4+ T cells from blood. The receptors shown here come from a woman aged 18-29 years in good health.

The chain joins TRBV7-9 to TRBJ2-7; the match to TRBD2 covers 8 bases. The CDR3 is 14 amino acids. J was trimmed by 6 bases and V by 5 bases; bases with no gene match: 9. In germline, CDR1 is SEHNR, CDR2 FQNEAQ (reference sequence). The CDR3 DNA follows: TGTGCCAGCAGCCGGGGGACTAGGGTTTCCGAGCAGTACTTC. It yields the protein CASSRGTRVSEQYF.

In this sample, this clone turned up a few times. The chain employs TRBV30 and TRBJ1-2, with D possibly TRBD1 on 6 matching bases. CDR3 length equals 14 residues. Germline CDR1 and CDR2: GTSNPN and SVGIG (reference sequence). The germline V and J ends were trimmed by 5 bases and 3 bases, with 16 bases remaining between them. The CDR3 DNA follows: TGTGCCTGGGAGGGGGGGACGGGTTACTATGGCTACACCTTC. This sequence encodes CAWEGGTGYYGYTF. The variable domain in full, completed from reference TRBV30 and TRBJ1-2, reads SQTIHQWPATLVQPVGSPLSLECTVEGTSNPNLYWYRQAAGRGLQLLFYSVGIGQISSEVPQNLSASRPQDRQFILSSKKLLLSDSGFYLCAWEGGTGYYGYTFGSGTRLTVV.

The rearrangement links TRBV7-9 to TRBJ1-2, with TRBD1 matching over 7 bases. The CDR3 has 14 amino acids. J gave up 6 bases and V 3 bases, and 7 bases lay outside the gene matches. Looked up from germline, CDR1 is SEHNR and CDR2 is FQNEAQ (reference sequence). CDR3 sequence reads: CASSFPGGRDGYTF. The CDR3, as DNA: TGTGCCAGCAGCTTTCCAGGGGGTCGAGATGGCTACACCTTC.

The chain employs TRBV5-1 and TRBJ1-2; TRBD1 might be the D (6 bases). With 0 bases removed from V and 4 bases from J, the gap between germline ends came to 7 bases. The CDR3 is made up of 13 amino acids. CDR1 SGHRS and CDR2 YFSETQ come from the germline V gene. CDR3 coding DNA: TGCGCCAGCAGCTTGGAGGACAGCTATGGCTACACCTTC. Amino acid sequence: CASSLEDSYGYTF.

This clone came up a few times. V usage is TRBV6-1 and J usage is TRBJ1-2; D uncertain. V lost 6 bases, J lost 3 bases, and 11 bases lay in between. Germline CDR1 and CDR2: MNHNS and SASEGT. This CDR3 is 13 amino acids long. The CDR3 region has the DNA TGTGCCAGCAGATCAGGAAGTGACTATGGCTACACCTTC. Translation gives CASRSGSDYGYTF.

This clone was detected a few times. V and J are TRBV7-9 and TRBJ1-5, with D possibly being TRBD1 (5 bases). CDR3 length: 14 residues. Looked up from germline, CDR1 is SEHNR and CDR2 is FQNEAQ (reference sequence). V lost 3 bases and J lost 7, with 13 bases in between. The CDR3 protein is CASSLGQEGQPQHF. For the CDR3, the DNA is TGTGCCAGCAGCTTGGGGCAGGAAGGCCAGCCCCAGCATTTT.

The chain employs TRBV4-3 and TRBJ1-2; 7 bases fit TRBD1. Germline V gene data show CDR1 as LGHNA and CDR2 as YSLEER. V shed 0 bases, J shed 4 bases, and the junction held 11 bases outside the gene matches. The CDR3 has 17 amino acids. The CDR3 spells CASSQDRPRGQGYGYTF. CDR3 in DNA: TGCGCCAGCAGCCAAGATAGGCCGAGGGGGCAAGGCTATGGCTACACCTTC.

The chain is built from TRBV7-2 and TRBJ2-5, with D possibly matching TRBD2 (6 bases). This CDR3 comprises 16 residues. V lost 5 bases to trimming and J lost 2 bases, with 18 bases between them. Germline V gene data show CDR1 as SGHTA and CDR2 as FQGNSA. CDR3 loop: CASSPTGTGPQETQYF. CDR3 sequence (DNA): TGTGCCAGCAGCCCCACTGGGACTGGTCCGCAAGAGACCCAGTACTTC.

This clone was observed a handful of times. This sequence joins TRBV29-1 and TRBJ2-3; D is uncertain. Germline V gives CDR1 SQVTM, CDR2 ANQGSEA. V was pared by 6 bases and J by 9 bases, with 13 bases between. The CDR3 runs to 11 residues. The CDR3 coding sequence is TGCAGCGTCGAACTTCACGGGACGCAGTATTTT. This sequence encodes CSVELHGTQYF.

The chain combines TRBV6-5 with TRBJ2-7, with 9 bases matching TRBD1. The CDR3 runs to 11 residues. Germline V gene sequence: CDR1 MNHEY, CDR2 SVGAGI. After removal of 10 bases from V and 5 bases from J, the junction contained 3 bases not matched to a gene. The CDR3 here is CATRQGDEQYF. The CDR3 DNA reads TGTGCCACAAGACAGGGGGACGAGCAGTACTTC.